The 11 T cell receptor beta chains in this list originate from one sample, sequenced in a study of T cell changes during pregnancy in multiple sclerosis. Libraries were prepared by immunoSEQ multiplex PCR; TCRdb keeps only in-frame clonotypes and omits some of them. The profile shows 35,000 to 50,000 clones, about 88% of them singletons. This specimen consisted of CD4+ T cells from peripheral blood mononuclear cells, obtained in the first trimester of pregnancy. The receptor source for this set is a female donor with multiple sclerosis, enrolled in a pregnancy study.

The chain carries TRBV4-3 and TRBJ2-3; D possibly corresponds to TRBD2 (6 bases). Germline V CDR1 and CDR2: LGHNA, YSLEER. CDR3 length equals 16 residues. V was pared by 1 base and J by 5 bases, with 16 bases between. CDR3 nucleotides: TGCGCCAGCAGCCAAGGCCAGGAAAGGGGAGGAGATACGCAGTATTTT. It yields the protein CASSQGQERGGDTQYF.

The chain has TRBV28 and TRBJ1-2; D perhaps matches TRBD1 (6 bases). This CDR3 contains 10 residues. The V end was cut by 10 bases, the J end by 8 bases, with 11 bases between. In germline, CDR1 is MDHEN, CDR2 SYDVKM. The CDR3 sequence is CATKGGGYTF. The DNA for the CDR3 is TGTGCCACCAAGGGGGGGGGCTACACCTTC.

The chain employs TRBV18 and TRBJ2-1; 16 bases are a match to TRBD2. Germline V gene lookup returns CDR1 KGHSH and CDR2 LQKENI. The CDR3 is made up of 17 amino acids. V was pared by 3 bases and J by 10 bases, with 9 bases of the junction left unmatched. CDR3: CASSPPGLAGGPVEQFF. In nucleotides, the CDR3 is TGTGCCAGCTCACCTCCGGGACTAGCGGGAGGGCCTGTGGAGCAGTTCTTC. Complete variable domain (other parts from reference TRBV18 and TRBJ2-1): NAGVMQNPRHLVRRRGQEARLRCSPMKGHSHVYWYRQLPEEGLKFMVYLQKENIIDESGMPKERFSAEFPKEGPSILRIQQVVRGDSAAYFCASSPPGLAGGPVEQFFGPGTRLTVL.

This sequence joins TRBV14 and TRBJ1-1; 10 bases match TRBD1. The CDR3 covers 20 residues. Germline V CDR1 and CDR2: SGHDN, FVKESK. Trimming cost V 0 bases and J 5 bases; bases outside gene matches: 18. Written as DNA, the CDR3 is TGTGCCAGCAGCCAAGAATTTACCGGGACAGGGGAAGGAAGATGGACTGAAGCTTTCTTT. Protein: CASSQEFTGTGEGRWTEAFF.

The sample holds one count of this clone. The V call is TRBV10-2, the J call TRBJ2-3, with 9 bases that match TRBD1. The V segment lost 6 bases and the J segment 3 bases; nucleotides outside the gene matches: 7. Germline CDR1 reads WSHSY; CDR2 reads SAAADI. The CDR3 length is 15 residues. CDR3 amino acids: CASRDTGGRTDTQYF. The CDR3, as DNA: TGCGCCAGCAGGGATACAGGGGGCCGGACAGATACGCAGTATTTT.

The chain links TRBV28 to TRBJ1-4, with unresolved D. V was clipped by 6 bases and J by 3 bases, with 11 bases between them. This CDR3 contains 14 residues. Looked up from germline, CDR1 is MDHEN and CDR2 is SYDVKM. This chain's CDR3 is CASRDDTPNEKLFF. The CDR3 DNA sequence: TGTGCCAGCAGAGATGACACTCCTAATGAAAAACTGTTTTTT.

The chain has TRBV7-9 and TRBJ2-1; no definite D call. Trimming removed 11 bases from V and 0 bases from J, with 14 bases in between. This CDR3 is built from 14 residues. Germline V gene sequence: CDR1 SEHNR, CDR2 FQNEAQ (reference sequence). CDR3 residues: CAPTKLRSYNEQFF. The CDR3 region has the DNA TGTGCCCCAACCAAACTGCGCTCCTACAATGAGCAGTTCTTC.

The chain joins TRBV29-1 to TRBJ2-1; no firm D call. This CDR3 has 11 amino acids. The ends were cut back, 6 bases at V and 6 bases at J, with 9 bases in the middle. CDR1 SQVTM and CDR2 ANQGSEA come from the germline V gene. CDR3 coding DNA: TGCAGCGTAAGAACAGTCAATGAGCAGTTCTTC. Translating it yields CSVRTVNEQFF.

The rearrangement joins TRBV2 to TRBJ2-2; the D is unclear. Germline V gene sequence: CDR1 SNHLY, CDR2 FYNNEI. The CDR3 extends over 15 amino acids. V lost 4 bases, J lost 4 bases, and 13 bases lay in between. The CDR3 sequence: CASSGEIFGTGELFF. The CDR3 nucleotides are TGTGCCAGCAGTGGAGAGATTTTCGGCACCGGGGAGCTGTTTTTT. Based on the CDR3 plus reference TRBV2 and TRBJ2-2, the full variable domain is EPEVTQTPSHQVTQMGQEVILRCVPISNHLYFYWYRQILGQKVEFLVSFYNNEISEKSEIFDDQFSVERPDGSNFTLKIRSTKLEDSAMYFCASSGEIFGTGELFFGEGSRLTVL.

The CDR3 nucleotides are TGTGCCAGCAGCACCCGTCAGGACTACAATGAGCAGTTCTTC. This gives the protein CASSTRQDYNEQFF. The chain joins TRBV5-4 to TRBJ2-1, with D unresolved. Germline CDR1 and CDR2: SGHNT and YYREEE (reference sequence). The V gene lost 4 bases and the J gene lost 3 bases, with 11 bases spanning the gap. This CDR3 has 14 residues.

The rearrangement uses TRBV5-6 and TRBJ1-2, with 7 nucleotides matching TRBD1. Trimming took 0 bases from V and 2 from J; bases not matched to a gene: 4. The CDR3 has 15 amino acids. CDR1 is SGHDT and CDR2 is YYEEEE in the germline V gene. The CDR3 DNA sequence: TGTGCCAGCAGCTTGGTTGGCAGGGGGAACTATGGCTACACCTTC. Translation gives CASSLVGRGNYGYTF.